Listed below are T cell receptor beta chains from one sample, sequenced in a study of CD8 T cells in Susac syndrome. Each CDR3 protein is one row after TCRdb ran MiXCR on the immunoSEQ multiplex PCR reads. The data show tens of thousands of distinct CDR3 sequences, 95% to 97% seen once. The sample was CD8+ T cells from PBMCs. These receptors were taken from a human donor with Susac syndrome. CDR3s include the opening cysteine and the closing phenylalanine or tryptophan. Each record gives: J gene, D gene, V gene, clone size, CDR3 DNA, CDR3 protein. A D gene is named only where the DNA matches it firmly. A row's size may be missing; if present it is once, few, many or a size class.

TRBJ1-5	-	TRBV2	-	TGTGCCAGCAGTGGAGCAGGGGCGGATCAGCCCCAGCATTTT	CASSGAGADQPQHF
TRBJ2-1	TRBD1	TRBV7-9	-	TGTGCCAGCAGCCCGGACAGGGAAAGATACAATGAGCAGTTCTTC	CASSPDRERYNEQFF
TRBJ2-3	-	TRBV20-1	-	TGCAGTACCGACGGCCCCACAGATACGCAGTATTTT	CSTDGPTDTQYF
TRBJ1-6	-	TRBV30	-	TGTGCCTGGAGTTTGGGGGGGAATTCACCCCTCCACTTT	CAWSLGGNSPLHF
TRBJ1-1	-	TRBV4-1	-	TGCGCCAGCAGCCAAGGGTTTGGGGCGAACACTGAAGCTTTCTTT	CASSQGFGANTEAFF
TRBJ1-2	-	TRBV29-1	once	TGCAGCGTTGAAACGAGGGCGGAAGGCTACACCTTC	CSVETRAEGYTF
TRBJ1-2	-	TRBV30	-	TGTGCCTGGAGTGCAGGGTTAGGCTACACCTTC	CAWSAGLGYTF
TRBJ1-1	-	TRBV19	-	TGTGCCAGTAGTATGCCAAGTGTAAACACTGAAGCTTTCTTT	CASSMPSVNTEAFF
TRBJ1-4	TRBD1	TRBV4-2	few	TGTGCCAGCAGGGACAGGTCGGGTGAAAAACTGTTTTTT	CASRDRSGEKLFF
TRBJ1-3	-	TRBV3-1	-	TGTGCCAGCAGCCATGACGGGACCTCTGGAAACACCATATATTTT	CASSHDGTSGNTIYF
TRBJ2-7	-	TRBV7-9	-	TGTGCCAGCAGCTCGTCGGTGGTAGGCCGTCCCTACGAGCAGTACTTC	CASSSSVVGRPYEQYF
TRBJ2-5	-	TRBV24-1	-	TGTGCCACCAGTGATGATACAGGGGAGGGAGAGACCCAGTACTTC	CATSDDTGEGETQYF
TRBJ2-5	-	TRBV20-1	-	TGCAGTGCTAGGATTTTGGCAGAGACCCAGTACTTC	CSARILAETQYF
TRBJ1-5	-	TRBV28	-	TGTGCCAGCAGTTTAGGCTCAGGGAGATTCGGCGCGCCCCAGCATTTT	CASSLGSGRFGAPQHF
TRBJ1-2	TRBD1	TRBV5-1	-	TGCGCCAGCAGCAGAGAACAGGGGGATGAGGGCTACACCTTC	CASSREQGDEGYTF
TRBJ2-5	TRBD2	TRBV2	-	TGTGCCAGCAGTGAAAGGTCGCTAGCGGGAGTGGAGACCCAGTACTTC	CASSERSLAGVETQYF
TRBJ2-3	-	TRBV30	-	TGTGCCTGGAATCCTAACACAGATACGCAGTATTTT	CAWNPNTDTQYF
TRBJ2-5	-	TRBV20-1	-	TGCAGTGCTAGCGGGGACGGTAAAAGGCAAGAGACCCAGTACTTC	CSASGDGKRQETQYF
TRBJ2-1	-	TRBV3-1	-	TGTGCCAGCAGCCAAGATCTCCAGGGGATGGGCAATGAGCAGTTCTTC	CASSQDLQGMGNEQFF
TRBJ1-5	-	TRBV27	-	TGTGCCAGCAGAACAGGGAACGGCAATCAGCCCCAGCATTTT	CASRTGNGNQPQHF
TRBJ1-5	TRBD1	TRBV20-1	-	TGCAGTGCTATCTACACAGGGGGCAATCAGCCCCAGCATTTT	CSAIYTGGNQPQHF
TRBJ2-3	TRBD2	TRBV27	-	TGTGCCAGCAGTTCCCTTCCTACTAGGAGCGGGGTCGCAGATACGCAGTATTTT	CASSSLPTRSGVADTQYF
TRBJ2-3	-	TRBV7-8	once	TGTGCCGCCGGACGGTCGAGGTCGTATACGCAGTATTTT	CAAGRSRSYTQYF
TRBJ2-5	-	TRBV7-8	-	TGTGCCAGCAGCTTAGAAACGGGCCAGACCCAGTACTTC	CASSLETGQTQYF
TRBJ1-1	-	TRBV4-3	-	TGCGCCAGCAGCCAAACAGGAGGGAAATCTGAAGCTTTCTTT	CASSQTGGKSEAFF
TRBJ2-5	TRBD2	TRBV20-1	-	TGCAGTGCTCAGACGAGCGGGGGGGCAGAGACCCAGTACTTC	CSAQTSGGAETQYF
TRBJ2-3	TRBD1	TRBV6-5	-	TGTGCCAGCAGTCGACAGGGGGCGGATACGCAGTATTTT	CASSRQGADTQYF
TRBJ2-3	TRBD1	TRBV29-1	-	TGCAGCGTTGAAGTGATGGCGGGACAGGCCCAGTATTTT	CSVEVMAGQAQYF
TRBJ1-1	-	TRBV2	-	TGTGCCAGCATGCGTGAAGGGAACACTGAAGCTTTCTTT	CASMREGNTEAFF
TRBJ2-1	-	TRBV6-2/TRBV6-3	-	TGTGCCAGCAGTTACCCATCTCCTGAGCAGTTCTTC	CASSYPSPEQFF
TRBJ2-5	-	TRBV5-1	-	TGCGCCAGCAGCTTGGGAGTGACTCGGGAGACCCAGTACTTC	CASSLGVTRETQYF
TRBJ1-2	-	TRBV9	-	TGTGCCAGCAGCGTAGGTAAAGGGTCGAATGGCTACACCTTC	CASSVGKGSNGYTF
TRBJ2-5	-	TRBV18	-	TGTGCCAGCTCACCACGGGGGGACCAAGAGACCCAGTACTTC	CASSPRGDQETQYF
TRBJ2-3	-	TRBV12-3/TRBV12-4	-	TGTGCCAGCAGTCCCGGGCTAGCGTCAGATACGCAGTATTTT	CASSPGLASDTQYF
TRBJ2-1	TRBD2	TRBV5-6	-	TGTGCCAGCGAACCCGGGACTAGCGGGGGGGCGGTGCAGTTCTTC	CASEPGTSGGAVQFF
TRBJ2-7	-	TRBV30	once	TGTGCCTGGAGTGTAGCGGACTGGAGGTCAAACGAGCAGTACTTC	CAWSVADWRSNEQYF
TRBJ2-2	TRBD1	TRBV5-1	-	TGCGCCAGCAGCTTTACAGGGGGCACGACCGGGGAGCTGTTTTTT	CASSFTGGTTGELFF
TRBJ2-3	-	TRBV2	-	TGTGCCAGCAGTGACGAGCGAACTAGCACAGATACGCAGTATTTT	CASSDERTSTDTQYF